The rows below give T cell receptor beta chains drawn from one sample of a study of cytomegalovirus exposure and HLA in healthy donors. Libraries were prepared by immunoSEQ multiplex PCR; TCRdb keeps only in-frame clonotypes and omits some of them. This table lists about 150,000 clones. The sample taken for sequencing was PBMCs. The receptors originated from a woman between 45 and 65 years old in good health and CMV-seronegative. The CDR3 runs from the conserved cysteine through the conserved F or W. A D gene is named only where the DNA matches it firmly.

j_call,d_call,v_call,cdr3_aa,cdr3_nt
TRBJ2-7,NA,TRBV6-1,CAACGDHSYEQYF,TGTGCCGCGTGCGGGGATCACTCCTACGAGCAGTACTTC
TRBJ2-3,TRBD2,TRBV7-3,CASSLNSGRAGDTQYF,TGTGCCAGCAGCCTAAATAGCGGGAGGGCGGGAGATACGCAGTATTTT
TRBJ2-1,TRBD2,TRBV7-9,CASSPTRAGDFNNEQFF,TGTGCCAGCAGCCCCACCCGAGCGGGAGATTTCAACAATGAGCAGTTCTTC
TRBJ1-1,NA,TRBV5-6,CASSPTRSMNTEAFF,TGTGCCAGCAGCCCTACCCGGTCCATGAACACTGAAGCTTTCTTT
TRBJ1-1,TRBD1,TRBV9,CASSVVTGAGNTEAFF,TGTGCCAGCAGCGTAGTGACAGGGGCGGGTAACACTGAAGCTTTCTTT
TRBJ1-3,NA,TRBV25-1,CASMAGLSGNTIYF,TGTGCCAGCATGGCGGGGCTATCGGGAAACACCATATATTTT
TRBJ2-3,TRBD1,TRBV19,CASTMTGGTDTQYF,TGTGCCAGTACTATGACAGGGGGCACAGATACGCAGTATTTT
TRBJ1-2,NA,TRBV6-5,CASSRQDAGYGYTF,TGTGCCAGCAGTCGACAGGACGCTGGCTATGGCTACACCTTC
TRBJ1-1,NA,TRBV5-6,CASSLTGRGNTEAFF,TGTGCCAGCAGCTTGACAGGAAGGGGGAACACTGAAGCTTTCTTT
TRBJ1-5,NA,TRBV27,CASGQGWGNQPQHF,TGTGCCAGCGGGCAGGGATGGGGCAATCAGCCCCAGCATTTT
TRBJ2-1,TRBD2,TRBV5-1,CASSSRAGVSLNEQFF,TGCGCCAGCAGCTCAAGGGCGGGAGTCAGCCTCAATGAGCAGTTCTTC
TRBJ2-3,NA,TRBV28,CASSLEESSTDTQYF,TGTGCCAGCAGTTTAGAAGAGTCTAGCACAGATACGCAGTATTTT
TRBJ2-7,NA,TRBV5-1,CASSRTESYEQYF,TGCGCCAGCAGCAGGACAGAGTCCTACGAGCAGTACTTC
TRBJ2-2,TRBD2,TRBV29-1,CSVVGGVAGELFF,TGCAGCGTTGTCGGGGGGGTGGCCGGGGAGCTGTTTTTT
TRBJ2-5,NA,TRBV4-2,CASSQGSGKTQYF,TGTGCCAGCAGCCAAGGATCGGGAAAGACCCAGTACTTC
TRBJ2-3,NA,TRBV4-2,CASSGGGIGTDTQYF,TGTGCCAGCAGCGGGGGGGGCATCGGCACAGATACGCAGTATTTT
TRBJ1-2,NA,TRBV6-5,CASSPLLGVDTF,TGTGCCAGCAGTCCCCTTCTAGGGGTCGACACCTTC
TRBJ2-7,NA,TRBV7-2,CASSSGEFSLEQYF,TGTGCCAGCAGCTCCGGGGAATTCTCTTTAGAGCAGTACTTC
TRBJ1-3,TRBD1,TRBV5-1,CASSLAGTGNTIYF,TGCGCCAGCAGCTTGGCCGGGACAGGCAACACCATATATTTT
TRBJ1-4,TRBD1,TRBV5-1,CASSAGQGSEKLFF,TGCGCCAGCAGTGCGGGACAGGGGAGTGAAAAACTGTTTTTT
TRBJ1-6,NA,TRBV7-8,CASSLGQNNSPLHF,TGTGCCAGCAGCTTAGGACAGAATAATTCACCCCTCCACTTT
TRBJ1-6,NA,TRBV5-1,CASSPDSYNSPLHF,TGCGCCAGCAGCCCGGACAGTTATAATTCACCCCTCCACTTT
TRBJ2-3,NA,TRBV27,CASTRQGTDTQYF,TGTGCCAGCACTAGACAGGGCACAGATACGCAGTATTTT
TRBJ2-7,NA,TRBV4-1,CASSQEGLAYEQYF,TGCGCCAGCAGCCAAGAGGGCCTCGCCTACGAGCAGTACTTC
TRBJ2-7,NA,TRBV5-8,CASSFIRLNSYEQYF,TGTGCCAGCAGCTTCATCCGACTAAACTCCTACGAGCAGTACTTC
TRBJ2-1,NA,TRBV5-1,CASSSSQGMGEQFF,TGCGCCAGCAGCTCGTCTCAGGGGATGGGTGAGCAGTTCTTC
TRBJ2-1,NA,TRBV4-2,CASSQGGNRYNEQFF,TGTGCCAGCAGCCAAGGTGGCAACCGTTACAATGAGCAGTTCTTC
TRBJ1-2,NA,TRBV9,CASSVGGGEYGYTF,TGTGCCAGCAGCGTTGGCGGGGGGGAATATGGCTACACCTTC